The rows below give T cell receptor beta chains drawn from one sample of a study of shared clonotypes between healthy human individuals. Clones were read by immunoSEQ multiplex PCR, and TCRdb kept only the in-frame ones, dropping some. The repertoire holds 2 million to 2.5 million clones, with about 92% as singletons. Source material: naive CD4+ T cells from PBMCs. Receptors were obtained from a man between 18 and 35 years old in good health. Some clones in this sample may be carry-over from other donors' samples. The CDR3 runs from the conserved cysteine through the conserved F or W. Fields, in order: J gene, V gene, clone size, CDR3 protein. Clone size, where shown, is once, few, many, or a class for clones that have expanded.

j_call: TRBJ1-2
v_call: TRBV6-1
clone_size: -
cdr3_aa: CASSVPGGYTF

j_call: TRBJ2-1
v_call: TRBV4-3
clone_size: once
cdr3_aa: CASSMRGGGNEQFF

j_call: TRBJ2-1
v_call: TRBV5-1
clone_size: -
cdr3_aa: CASSLGAYEQFF

j_call: TRBJ2-5
v_call: TRBV19
clone_size: -
cdr3_aa: CASTPTRGQGAIETQYF

j_call: TRBJ1-1
v_call: TRBV19
clone_size: once
cdr3_aa: CASSIDWGTEAFF

j_call: TRBJ2-1
v_call: TRBV11-1
clone_size: -
cdr3_aa: CASTKLAGGHEQFF

j_call: TRBJ1-3
v_call: TRBV5-4
clone_size: -
cdr3_aa: CASSLAGASGNTIYF

j_call: TRBJ2-5
v_call: TRBV4-3
clone_size: -
cdr3_aa: CASSQDRGGGPWETQYF

j_call: TRBJ2-3
v_call: TRBV5-1
clone_size: -
cdr3_aa: CASSSGTLAGGFTDTQYF

j_call: TRBJ2-6
v_call: TRBV2
clone_size: -
cdr3_aa: CASTRSSGANVLTF

j_call: TRBJ2-3
v_call: TRBV28
clone_size: -
cdr3_aa: CASNSLAGGTDTQYF

j_call: TRBJ2-2
v_call: TRBV7-3
clone_size: -
cdr3_aa: CASSLMRTPNTGELFF

j_call: TRBJ2-1
v_call: TRBV6-4
clone_size: once
cdr3_aa: CASSARGLAAYNEQFF

j_call: TRBJ2-5
v_call: TRBV9
clone_size: -
cdr3_aa: CASSPGQGQETQYF

j_call: TRBJ2-1
v_call: TRBV29-1
clone_size: -
cdr3_aa: CSVERMWGEPDEQFF

j_call: TRBJ1-1
v_call: TRBV9
clone_size: -
cdr3_aa: CASSVGVGDLNTEAFF

j_call: TRBJ2-3
v_call: TRBV5-4
clone_size: -
cdr3_aa: CASSLGGVSTDTQYF

j_call: TRBJ1-4
v_call: TRBV7-9
clone_size: -
cdr3_aa: CASSAGGASNEKLFF